These 23 T cell receptor beta chains were sequenced from one sample in a study of shared clonotypes between healthy human individuals. Assay: immunoSEQ multiplex PCR; the TCRdb copy retains only in-frame clones and omits some. The sample has some 500,000 clones, 75% to 80% seen once. Sequencing was done on a sample of PBMCs. These receptors originate from a woman between 35 and 50 years old in good health. Some clones in this sample may be carry-over from other donors' samples.

This chain uses TRBV29-1 with TRBJ2-1; D is perhaps TRBD1 (6 bases). Germline CDR1 is SQVTM and CDR2 is ANQGSEA. V lost 8 bases to trimming and J lost 0 bases, with 17 bases between them. The CDR3 runs to 15 residues. In DNA form, the CDR3 reads TGCAGCCATAAGGTAACAGGGAGCTCCTACAATGAGCAGTTCTTC. Translation gives CSHKVTGSSYNEQFF.

The chain has TRBV28 and TRBJ2-5; TRBD2 agrees at 10 bases. The V and J ends lost 4 bases and 5 bases, in that order; junction bases with no gene match: 7. The CDR3 is made up of 15 amino acids. Germline CDR1 reads MDHEN; CDR2 reads SYDVKM. The chain's CDR3 is CASSSLAGVRETQYF. CDR3 nucleotide sequence: TGTGCCAGCAGTTCCCTAGCGGGAGTTCGGGAGACCCAGTACTTC. Combining the CDR3 with reference TRBV28 and TRBJ2-5 gives the whole variable domain DVKVTQSSRYLVKRTGEKVFLECVQDMDHENMFWYRQDPGLGLRLIYFSYDVKMKEKGDIPEGYSVSREKKERFSLILESASTNQTSMYLCASSSLAGVRETQYFGPGTRLLVL.

The rearrangement links TRBV28 to TRBJ2-5, with D hard to call. The CDR3 consists of 16 residues. CDR1 and CDR2 from the germline V gene are MDHEN and SYDVKM. The V gene lost 3 bases and the J gene lost 5 bases, with 19 bases spanning the gap. The CDR3 nucleotides are TGTGCCAGCAGTTTTATTAGCAGCTTCCTCTTTGAGACCCAGTACTTC. Amino acid sequence: CASSFISSFLFETQYF.

The chain combines TRBV2 with TRBJ2-2; perhaps TRBD2 as D (5 bases). This CDR3 contains 13 residues. CDR1 is SNHLY and CDR2 is FYNNEI in the germline V gene. Trimming removed 7 bases at V and 6 bases at J, with 12 bases between. For the CDR3, the DNA is TGTGCCAGCACCTACCCAGCGGCCGGGGAGCTGTTTTTT. It encodes CASTYPAAGELFF.

The chain recombines TRBV29-1 with TRBJ1-5; a weak D match, TRBD1 (6 bases). Per germline, CDR1 SQVTM and CDR2 ANQGSEA. Trimming pared 4 bases from V and 1 base from J, leaving 11 bases between. The length of the CDR3 is 14 residues. The CDR3 spells CSVAWGRSNQPQHF. CDR3 in DNA: TGCAGCGTTGCATGGGGGCGCAGCAATCAGCCCCAGCATTTT.

The rearrangement links TRBV30 to TRBJ2-1; the match to TRBD2 covers 7 bases. The J segment lost 0 bases and the V segment lost 1 base, leaving 9 bases of the junction unmatched. Germline CDR1 is GTSNPN and CDR2 is SVGIG (reference sequence). The CDR3 is 17 residues long. DNA of the CDR3: TGTGCCTGGAGTGGGGGAGGGACCACTAGCTCCTACAATGAGCAGTTCTTC. It encodes CAWSGGGTTSSYNEQFF.

The rearrangement uses TRBV5-1 and TRBJ1-5; 10 bases are shared with TRBD1. The CDR3 runs 15 residues. V gave up 0 bases and J gave up 8 bases; unmatched junction bases: 5. Germline CDR1 and CDR2: SGHRS and YFSETQ. CDR3: CASSLAGTGEEPQHF. CDR3 DNA sequence: TGCGCCAGCAGCTTGGCGGGGACAGGGGAAGAGCCCCAGCATTTT. Supplemented by reference TRBV5-1 and TRBJ1-5, the full variable domain reads KAGVTQTPRYLIKTRGQQVTLSCSPISGHRSVSWYQQTPGQGLQFLFEYFSETQRNKGNFPGRFSGRQFSNSRSEMNVSTLELGDSALYLCASSLAGTGEEPQHFGDGTRLSIL.

This clone was observed a single time. This chain links TRBV9 with TRBJ2-2; 7 nucleotides align to TRBD2. This CDR3 is built from 15 residues. Germline CDR1 is SGDLS and CDR2 is YYNGEE. The trim removed 3 bases at V and 0 bases at J, leaving 2 bases unmatched. CDR3 nucleotide sequence: TGTGCCAGCAGCGCTAGCGGAGCGAACACCGGGGAGCTGTTTTTT. Its protein product is CASSASGANTGELFF. Full variable domain (outside the CDR3, taken from reference TRBV9 and TRBJ2-2): DSGVTQTPKHLITATGQRVTLRCSPRSGDLSVYWYQQSLDQGLQFLIQYYNGEERAKGNILERFSAQQFPDLHSELNLSSLELGDSALYFCASSASGANTGELFFGEGSRLTVL.

The chain employs TRBV19 and TRBJ1-1; weak D call: TRBD1 (6 bases). Per germline, CDR1 LNHDA and CDR2 SQIVND (reference sequence). Trimming shortened V by 5 bases and J by 2 bases, and 18 bases separated the two germline ends. This CDR3 contains 16 residues. The CDR3 loop reads CASSVRKGTLNTEAFF. The DNA for the CDR3 is TGTGCCAGTAGTGTACGTAAGGGGACACTCAACACTGAAGCTTTCTTT.

The CDR3 loop is CASSPFVLGTGELFF. Written as DNA, the CDR3 is TGTGCCAGCAGTCCATTCGTTCTGGGAACCGGGGAGCTGTTTTTT. This chain links TRBV7-9 with TRBJ2-2; D not resolved. Germline values: CDR1 SEHNR, CDR2 FQNEAQ (reference sequence). The CDR3 is 15 amino acids. Trimming stripped 6 bases from V and 5 bases from J, with 16 bases between.

In regard to this clone: The same CDR3 can be traced to other DNA sequences in this sample. The chain combines TRBV7-9 with TRBJ1-1, with a weak D call TRBD1 (5 bases). V lost 5 bases to trimming and J lost 2 bases, with 6 bases between them. This CDR3 is 12 amino acids long. Germline-derived CDR1 and CDR2 are SEHNR and FQNEAQ (reference sequence). The CDR3 DNA reads as TGTGCCAGCAGCCGGGGCAACACTGAAGCTTTCTTT. Its protein is CASSRGNTEAFF.

Worth noting for this clone: Possible read error: a much larger clone is one base away. The chain combines TRBV21-1 with TRBJ2-5; no DNA check was done on the table's D call, TRBD2. TRBV21-1 is classified as a pseudogene. This CDR3 comprises 12 residues. The DNA for the CDR3 is TGTGGCAGCAAAGCGGCCCAAGAGACCCAGTACTTC. Translating it yields CGSKAAQETQYF.

The chain employs TRBV15 and TRBJ2-2; D possibly uses TRBD1 or TRBD2 (5 bases each). Germline V gives CDR1 LNHNV, CDR2 YYDKDF (reference sequence). V was trimmed by 1 base and J by 4 bases, leaving 13 bases between them. CDR3 size: 16 residues. CDR3 sequence reads: CATSRGEGTSTGELFF. Here the CDR3 DNA reads TGTGCCACCAGCAGAGGGGAAGGGACGAGCACCGGGGAGCTGTTTTTT. The full variable domain, in which reference TRBV15 and TRBJ2-2 provide the parts outside the CDR3, is DAMVIQNPRYQVTQFGKPVTLSCSQTLNHNVMYWYQQKSSQAPKLLFHYYDKDFNNEADTPDNFQSRRPNTSFCFLDIRSPGLGDTAMYLCATSRGEGTSTGELFFGEGSRLTVL.

The genes are TRBV4-3 and TRBJ2-1; weak D call: TRBD1 (5 bases). CDR3 length: 15 amino acids. The germline V gene has CDR1 LGHNA and CDR2 YSLEER. V shed 0 bases and J shed 1 base, with 7 bases lying between them. The CDR3 loop is CASSQDRESYNEQFF. CDR3 sequence (DNA): TGCGCCAGCAGCCAAGACAGGGAATCCTACAATGAGCAGTTCTTC.

Notes on this clone: A read error may produce the germline difference seen at one junction end. Other nucleotide sequences in the sample specify the same CDR3. The chain joins TRBV10-3 to TRBJ1-4; D gene uncertain. Per the germline V gene, CDR1 is ENHRY and CDR2 is SYGVKD. This CDR3 comprises 16 residues. The CDR3 protein is CAISESARGANEKLFF. The CDR3 DNA is TGTGCCATCAGTGAGTCCGCCCGGGGTGCTAATGAAAAGCTGTTTTTT.

The V and J genes are TRBV4-1 and TRBJ2-7; D might be TRBD2 (6 bases). Trimming took off 4 bases at V and 2 bases at J, with 15 bases between the two ends. The CDR3 consists of 15 residues. The germline V gene encodes CDR1 MGHRA and CDR2 YSYEKL. The CDR3 nucleotides are TGCGCCAGCAGCCGTTTAGCCGGAGGGCCCTACGAGCAGTACTTC. This codes for CASSRLAGGPYEQYF.

The CDR3 DNA sequence: TGTGCCTGGAGTCGAGGGGGCAACTCACCCCTCCACTTT. Translating it yields CAWSRGGNSPLHF. The chain recombines TRBV30 with TRBJ1-6; 7 bases map to TRBD1. Germline loops: CDR1 GTSNPN, CDR2 SVGIG (reference sequence). The CDR3 sequence is 13 residues long. V lost 2 bases and J lost 10; bases outside the gene matches: 5.

In this sample, this clone turned up once. V gene TRBV9 combines with J gene TRBJ1-2; 7 bases match TRBD1. The trim removed 4 bases at V and 8 bases at J, leaving 8 bases unmatched. Germline V gives CDR1 SGDLS, CDR2 YYNGEE. This CDR3 has 13 amino acids. CDR3 amino acids: CASSPDRVRGYTF. The CDR3 nucleotides read TGTGCCAGCAGCCCAGACAGGGTTCGGGGCTACACCTTC.

This clone showed up just a few times. V is TRBV18 and J is TRBJ1-1; possibly TRBD1 for D (5 bases). The CDR3 is 13 residues long. V shed 3 bases and J shed 10 bases, with 15 bases lying between them. Per the germline V gene, CDR1 is KGHSH and CDR2 is LQKENI. CDR3 DNA: TGTGCCAGCTCACCGGAAGACAGCGGCGGAGCTTTCTTT. It specifies CASSPEDSGGAFF. Based on the CDR3 plus reference TRBV18 and TRBJ1-1, the full variable domain is NAGVMQNPRHLVRRRGQEARLRCSPMKGHSHVYWYRQLPEEGLKFMVYLQKENIIDESGMPKERFSAEFPKEGPSILRIQQVVRGDSAAYFCASSPEDSGGAFFGQGTRLTVV.

This clone occurred once. The V call is TRBV28, the J call TRBJ2-3; no reliable D call. CDR3 length: 16 residues. Germline V gene sequence: CDR1 MDHEN, CDR2 SYDVKM. V dropped 6 bases and J dropped 0 bases, with 16 bases sitting between them. DNA for the CDR3: TGTGCCAGCAGCCACCTCACCAGGCGGAGCACAGATACGCAGTATTTT. This gives the protein CASSHLTRRSTDTQYF.

About this clone itself: A single base separates this from a much larger clone, so it may be a read error. The chain has TRBV28 and TRBJ1-4, with D possibly matching TRBD1 (5 bases). Trimming took off 5 bases at V and 8 bases at J, with 15 bases between the two ends. Germline values: CDR1 MDHEN, CDR2 SYDVKM. This CDR3 region has 14 residues. The CDR3 sequence: CASSHGGREEKLFF. The CDR3 bases are TGTGCCAGCAGTCATGGGGGACGGGAAGAAAAACTGTTTTTT.

The chain recombines TRBV11-3 with TRBJ2-1; D unresolved. The germline gives CDR1 SGHNT, CDR2 YENEEA. Deletions cut 7 bases from V and 8 bases from J, with 15 bases between. CDR3 size: 13 residues. In DNA form, the CDR3 reads TGTGCCAGCACCAAACCACAGACCGATGAGCAGTTCTTC. This codes for CASTKPQTDEQFF.

Concerning this clone: The junction differs from germline at one of its ends, possibly a read error. V is TRBV6-5 and J is TRBJ2-6; D might be TRBD1 (5 bases). The CDR3 has 15 amino acids. In germline, CDR1 is MNHEY, CDR2 SVGAGI. The CDR3 region is CASSYGESGANILTF. The CDR3 DNA reads TGTGCCAGCAGTTACGGGGAATCTGGGGCCAACATCCTGACTTTC.